Presented here are 9 T cell receptor beta chains from one specimen sequenced in a study of CD8+ T cells in alopecia areata. RNA extraction and reverse transcription yielded cDNA as sequencing template. Measured with immunoSEQ multiplex PCR; TCRdb has only the in-frame clones, and not every one. Altogether 90,000 to 130,000 clones were found in the sample, and no singletons occur. Sequenced input: lesional skin. The receptors originated from a C3H/HeJ mouse with alopecia areata. This mouse strain has H2-k as its MHC haplotype.

This clone has just a few counts. Gene names and germline match the mouse. The read ends 4 residues early relative to the CDR3; the germline J gene fills the gap. The J gene is TRBJ1-1, the V gene TRBV13-1; D is unresolved. Germline assignment: CDR1 NSHNY and CDR2 SYGAGN. The CDR3 contains 12 residues. V was trimmed by 5 bases and J by 0 bases, leaving 5 bases between them. The covered CDR3 bases are TGTGCCAGCAGACAGTCAAACACA. This codes for CASRQSNT. The whole CDR3 region reads CASRQSNTEVFF.

On this clone itself: The TCRdb protein and the DNA translation do not line up at residue 12; the protein shown here was made by translating the DNA. Gene names are the mouse ones. The CDR3 is cut off 3 residues early in the read; its end comes from the germline J gene. This sequence joins TRBV13-3 and TRBJ1-3; TRBD1 matches 7 bases. Germline trimming cut 5 bases from V and 1 base from J; bases unmatched to any gene: 6. Germline V lookup: CDR1 NNHDY, CDR2 SYVADS. The CDR3 is made up of 15 amino acids. CDR3 in amino acids: CASRRGRGSGNTLYF. The CDR3 DNA, read in part, is TGTGCCAGCAGGAGGGGGCGAGGATCTGGAAATACG.

The sample holds a few counts of this clone. The gene symbols are mouse symbols. The CDR3 end falls 4 residues outside the read, so it is completed with the germline J gene. The V gene is TRBV13-2, the J gene TRBJ1-2, with D tentatively TRBD1 (6 bases). Trimming removed 5 bases from V and 4 bases from J, with 9 bases in between. Germline V gene sequence: CDR1 NNHNN, CDR2 SYGAGS (reference sequence). The CDR3 spans 12 residues. The covered CDR3 bases are TGTGCCAGCGGCACAGGGATCTCC. This sequence encodes CASGTGIS. The complete CDR3 reads CASGTGISDYTF.

With respect to this clone: Mouse names are used for the genes. The read halts 4 residues ahead of the CDR3 end, with the missing end drawn from the germline J gene. The V and J genes are TRBV16 and TRBJ2-1; the match to TRBD2 covers 12 bases. This CDR3 region has 18 residues. The trim removed 0 bases at V and 3 bases at J, leaving 6 bases unmatched. The germline CDR1 and CDR2 sequences are SGHSA and FRNQAP. Here the CDR3 reads CASSLDKGLGGFYAEQFF. The CDR3 DNA, read in part, is TGTGCAAGCAGCTTAGATAAGGGACTGGGGGGTTTCTATGCT.

The table lists this clone with a few counts. All gene names here are mouse names. The CDR3 end falls 4 residues outside the read, so it is completed with the germline J gene. This rearrangement joins TRBV13-1 to TRBJ1-1, with TRBD1 matching 7 bases. The V gene's germline CDR1 is NSHNY and CDR2 SYGAGN. The CDR3 covers 15 residues. The sequenced CDR3 bases are TGTGCCAGCAGTGATGCGGAGGGGGCGCCAACA. Its protein product is CASSDAEGAPT. The complete CDR3 protein is CASSDAEGAPTEVFF.

This clone came up many times. The gene symbols are mouse symbols. The observed sequence ends 4 residues before the CDR3 terminus, with the missing tail filled in from the germline J gene. The rearrangement links TRBV13-3 to TRBJ2-3; tentatively, D is TRBD2 (7 bases). The CDR3 is made up of 16 amino acids. Germline V lookup: CDR1 NNHDY, CDR2 SYVADS. V was pared by 0 bases and J by 1 base, with 12 bases between. The CDR3 loop is CASSDEGGGGAETLYF. The CDR3 bases that were read are TGTGCCAGCAGTGATGAGGGGGGCGGAGGTGCAGAA.

This clone turned up a few times. The gene names given are mouse names. The sequence runs out 4 residues before the end of the CDR3; the remainder is reconstructed from the germline J gene. The chain joins TRBV31 to TRBJ1-2, with a tentative D call TRBD1 (6 bases). Deletions cut 2 bases from V and 3 bases from J, with 10 bases between. Germline V CDR1 and CDR2: GKSSPN, SITVG. The CDR3 has 13 amino acids. The covered CDR3 bases are TGTGCCTGGAGTTCTGGGGGCGACTCC. This codes for CAWSSGGDS. The complete CDR3 sequence is CAWSSGGDSDYTF. Supplemented by reference TRBV31 and TRBJ1-2, the full variable domain reads AQTIHQWPVAEIKAVGSPLSLGCTIKGKSSPNLYWYWQATGGTLQQLFYSITVGQVESVVQLNLSASRPKDDQFILSTEKLLLSHSGFYLCAWSSGGDSDYTFGSGTRLLVI.

Of note for this clone: Mouse gene names apply. The sequenced fragment ends 4 residues before the CDR3 boundary, so the rest is inferred from the germline J gene. This chain joins TRBV13-3 and TRBJ2-3; 10 bases are shared with TRBD2. Germline trimming cut 8 bases from V and 1 base from J; bases unmatched to any gene: 4. Germline V CDR1 and CDR2: NNHDY, SYVADS. The CDR3 contains 14 residues. The CDR3 loop is CASDWGEGAETLYF. CDR3 bases read: TGTGCCAGTGACTGGGGGGAGGGTGCAGAA.

Regarding this clone: The gene names given are mouse names. With the read ending 4 residues before the CDR3 end, the germline J gene is used to fill in that end. V gene TRBV13-1 combines with J gene TRBJ2-2; a possible D gene is TRBD1 (6 bases). Per germline, CDR1 NSHNY and CDR2 SYGAGN. The CDR3 runs to 14 residues. Between the trimmed V and J ends, which lost 1 base and 5 bases, there was a span of 9 bases. CDR3 sequence: CASSDPDRTGQLYF. Incomplete CDR3 DNA: TGTGCCAGCAGTGATCCGGACAGAACCGGG.